Listed here are 28 T cell receptor beta chains from one sample, sequenced in a study of cytomegalovirus exposure and HLA in healthy donors. It was with 60 Vbeta and 13 Jbeta primers that the PCR ran. The table came from immunoSEQ multiplex PCR; TCRdb's copy has only in-frame clones and leaves some out. The profile covers fewer than 250,000 clones, with roughly 80% appearing a single time and around 2.8% taken by the ten largest. The sequencing input was PBMCs. The receptors come from a man aged 30 to 45 in good health and CMV-seronegative.

The V call is TRBV29-1, the J call TRBJ2-7; D possibly corresponds to TRBD2 (6 bases). This CDR3 spans 15 amino acids. V lost 0 bases, J lost 0 bases, and 12 bases lay in between. Germline assignment: CDR1 SQVTM and CDR2 ANQGSEA. CDR3: CSVEDPSSASYEQYF. The CDR3 nucleotides read TGCAGCGTTGAAGATCCTTCTAGCGCCTCCTACGAGCAGTACTTC.

The genes are TRBV7-9 and TRBJ2-2, with 7 bases lining up with TRBD1. CDR1 is SEHNR, CDR2 FQNEAQ, per germline (reference sequence). The CDR3 contains 15 residues. After removal of 10 bases from V and 2 bases from J, the junction contained 10 bases not matched to a gene. The CDR3 loop is CAMASRDSNTGELFF. CDR3 DNA sequence: TGTGCCATGGCAAGCCGGGACAGTAACACCGGGGAGCTGTTTTTT.

The V call is TRBV27, the J call TRBJ2-7; D gene uncertain. V was shortened by 6 bases and J by 3 bases, with 9 bases between the two germline ends. Germline V gives CDR1 MNHEY, CDR2 SMNVEV (reference sequence). The CDR3 loop spans 12 amino acids. This CDR3 reads CASRTTGYEQYF. The CDR3 DNA reads as TGTGCCAGCAGAACGACGGGCTACGAGCAGTACTTC.

The chain couples TRBV11-2 to TRBJ1-1; D is perhaps TRBD1 (6 bases). This CDR3 is 16 amino acids long. Trimming shortened V by 4 bases and J by 4 bases, and 19 bases separated the two germline ends. Germline V gives CDR1 SGHAT, CDR2 FQNNGV. This CDR3 is CASSSPRWGRVTEAFF. CDR3 nucleotide sequence: TGTGCCAGCAGCTCCCCCCGCTGGGGGCGCGTCACTGAAGCTTTCTTT.

The CDR3 coding sequence is TGTGCCAGCAGCTTAGGGCGGAATAATCAGCCCCAGCATTTT. It specifies CASSLGRNNQPQHF. The J gene is TRBJ1-5, the V gene TRBV7-2; D is ambiguous. This CDR3 spans 14 amino acids. Germline V lookup: CDR1 SGHTA, CDR2 FQGNSA. Trimming stripped 1 base from V and 4 bases from J, with 8 bases between.

The rearrangement links TRBV11-2 to TRBJ1-1; the D gene is possibly TRBD1 (6 bases). Germline CDR1 and CDR2: SGHAT and FQNNGV. The CDR3 consists of 17 residues. Trimming took 5 bases from V and 0 from J, leaving 19 bases between them. The CDR3, as DNA: TGTGCCAGCAGCCCCGCGGGGGGGCTGGGCATGAACACTGAAGCTTTCTTT. It encodes CASSPAGGLGMNTEAFF. The whole variable domain, remainder taken from reference TRBV11-2 and TRBJ1-1, is EAGVAQSPRYKIIEKRQSVAFWCNPISGHATLYWYQQILGQGPKLLIQFQNNGVVDDSQLPKDRFSAERLKGVDSTLKIQPAKLEDSAVYLCASSPAGGLGMNTEAFFGQGTRLTVV.

The chain employs TRBV5-6 and TRBJ2-6; 9 nucleotides line up with TRBD1. CDR3 length: 17 residues. Germline-derived CDR1 and CDR2 are SGHDT and YYEEEE. Germline trimming cut 2 bases from V and 4 bases from J; bases unmatched to any gene: 7. The CDR3 loop reads CASSFLTGGWGANVLTF. The DNA for the CDR3 is TGTGCCAGCAGCTTCTTAACAGGGGGCTGGGGGGCCAACGTCCTGACTTTC.

This chain joins TRBV7-6 and TRBJ2-5; maybe TRBD1 (6 bases). Germline assignment: CDR1 SGHVS and CDR2 FNYEAQ. The V end lost 5 bases, the J end lost 3 bases, and 10 bases lay between the germline ends. The CDR3 covers 13 residues. The CDR3 region is CASSRYREETQYF. DNA for the CDR3: TGTGCCAGCAGCCGATACAGGGAAGAGACCCAGTACTTC.

J is TRBJ1-1 and V is TRBV2; the D gene is possibly TRBD1 (5 bases). The CDR3 totals 16 residues. Trimming took off 4 bases at V and 3 bases at J, with 18 bases between the two ends. CDR1 and CDR2 from the germline V gene are SNHLY and FYNNEI. The CDR3 DNA sequence: TGTGCCAGCAGTGGACCCGCAGGGTTTCAGGACACTGAAGCTTTCTTT. Protein: CASSGPAGFQDTEAFF.

This clone was seen only once. The J gene is TRBJ2-5, the V gene TRBV29-1, with a possible D match to TRBD1 (7 bases). The CDR3 consists of 14 residues. CDR1 is SQVTM and CDR2 is ANQGSEA in the germline V gene. Trimming removed 8 bases at V and 5 bases at J, with 21 bases between. The CDR3 DNA follows: TGCAGCCTCGTCCAGGAGGGGGCTCGCGAGACCCAGTACTTC. It specifies CSLVQEGARETQYF.

This chain connects TRBV2 to TRBJ1-5; tentatively, D is TRBD1 (5 bases). Germline V gene lookup returns CDR1 SNHLY and CDR2 FYNNEI. CDR3 length: 13 amino acids. V gave up 8 bases and J gave up 5 bases, with 13 bases separating them. This CDR3 is CASGAGIDQPQHF. CDR3 nucleotides: TGTGCCAGCGGGGCGGGGATTGATCAGCCCCAGCATTTT.

This clone was recorded once. The chain is built from TRBV6-5 and TRBJ1-1; 7 nucleotides line up with TRBD1. The CDR3 loop spans 13 amino acids. V lost 8 bases, J lost 4 bases, and 7 bases stayed unmatched. CDR1 and CDR2 (germline): MNHEY, SVGAGI. The CDR3 here is CASSPAGGTEAFF. In DNA, the CDR3 is TGTGCCAGCTCGCCTGCAGGGGGCACTGAAGCTTTCTTT.

This clone has a single count. The CDR3 protein is CASSPTGGSGYTF. The CDR3 DNA is TGTGCCAGCAGCCCAACAGGGGGATCTGGCTACACCTTC. The chain joins TRBV5-8 to TRBJ1-2, with 8 bases aligning to TRBD1. The V and J ends lost 4 bases and 7 bases, in that order; junction bases with no gene match: 6. This CDR3 comprises 13 residues. Germline V lookup: CDR1 SGHTS, CDR2 YDEGEE.

Turning to this clone: The junction departs from the called germline gene at one end, perhaps through a read error. The rearrangement joins TRBV7-7 to TRBJ1-5; the D gene is possibly TRBD1 (6 bases). The CDR3 runs to 19 residues. CDR1 and CDR2 from the germline V gene are SSHAT and FNYEAQ (reference sequence). In DNA, the CDR3 is TGTGCTAGCAGCTTAGCGGGCACAGGGTGGGGCAAGAGCAATCAGCCCCAGCATTTT. Translating gives CASSLAGTGWGKSNQPQHF.

The chain links TRBV2 to TRBJ2-5; weak D call: TRBD2 (6 bases). Germline CDR1 SNHLY, CDR2 FYNNEI. The CDR3 extends over 15 amino acids. Trimming removed 5 bases from V and 4 bases from J, with 17 bases in between. The CDR3: CASSPSTSLLETQYF. The CDR3 DNA reads as TGTGCCAGCAGTCCTTCTACTAGCCTCCTAGAGACCCAGTACTTC.

The chain uses TRBV27 and TRBJ2-7, with TRBD1 as a possible D gene (6 bases). With 5 bases removed from V and 3 bases from J, the gap between germline ends came to 11 bases. This CDR3 spans 13 amino acids. Germline-derived CDR1 and CDR2 are MNHEY and SMNVEV (reference sequence). CDR3: CASSPGTFYEQYF. The CDR3 DNA is TGTGCCAGCAGTCCCGGGACATTCTACGAGCAGTACTTC.

Only a few counts were recorded for this clone. The V gene is TRBV10-3, the J gene TRBJ1-1; D is undetermined. The V end was cut by 3 bases, the J end by 5 bases, with 7 bases between. This CDR3 is 12 amino acids long. Germline CDR1 is ENHRY and CDR2 is SYGVKD. In nucleotides, the CDR3 is TGTGCCATCAGTGAAAGGGAGACTGAAGCTTTCTTT. Encoded protein: CAISERETEAFF.

V is TRBV5-1 and J is TRBJ2-1; the match to TRBD2 covers 7 bases. CDR1 and CDR2 (germline): SGHRS, YFSETQ. V shed 7 bases and J 3 bases; nucleotides not matched to a gene: 4. The CDR3 spans 13 residues. CDR3 sequence (DNA): TGCGCCAGCGGCACGGGAGGCTACAATGAGCAGTTCTTC. It codes for CASGTGGYNEQFF.

The chain employs TRBV25-1 and TRBJ2-5; a weak D match, TRBD1 (5 bases). Germline V gene data show CDR1 as MGHDK and CDR2 as SYGVNS. This CDR3 is built from 16 residues. Trimming removed 3 bases at V and 5 bases at J, with 19 bases between. CDR3 in DNA: TGTGCCAGCAGTGACCAGGGTGGTGCTATGTTTGAGACCCAGTACTTC. The encoded protein is CASSDQGGAMFETQYF. The complete variable domain, with remaining parts taken from reference TRBV25-1 and TRBJ2-5, reads EADIYQTPRYLVIGTGKKITLECSQTMGHDKMYWYQQDPGMELHLIHYSYGVNSTEKGDLSSESTVSRIRTEHFPLTLESARPSHTSQYLCASSDQGGAMFETQYFGPGTRLLVL.

The V gene is TRBV28, the J gene TRBJ1-5; TRBD1 matches 7 bases. Per germline, CDR1 MDHEN and CDR2 SYDVKM. J was trimmed by 4 bases and V by 3 bases; bases with no gene match: 9. The CDR3 extends over 16 amino acids. The CDR3 nucleotides read TGTGCCAGCAGTTTGATGACAGGGCCTCGAAATCAGCCCCAGCATTTT. Protein product: CASSLMTGPRNQPQHF.

The chain has TRBV7-3 and TRBJ2-3; D unclear. The CDR3 consists of 16 residues. V was shortened by 2 bases and J by 4 bases, with 16 bases between the two germline ends. CDR1 is SGHTA and CDR2 is FQGTGA in the germline V gene. The CDR3 region has the DNA TGTGCCAGCAGCTTACATAGTTCACCACCCCCAGATACGCAGTATTTT. It specifies CASSLHSSPPPDTQYF.

The chain joins TRBV29-1 to TRBJ2-5, with a possible D match to TRBD1 (5 bases). The V end lost 1 base, the J end lost 5 bases, and 8 bases lay between the germline ends. Germline loops: CDR1 SQVTM, CDR2 ANQGSEA. The length of the CDR3 is 12 residues. The CDR3 region is CSVEAGRETQYF. The CDR3 DNA sequence: TGCAGCGTTGAAGCAGGGCGGGAGACCCAGTACTTC.

The rearrangement links TRBV7-2 to TRBJ2-1; 8 nucleotides line up with TRBD2. Per the germline V gene, CDR1 is SGHTA and CDR2 is FQGNSA. Trimming cost V 1 base and J 8 bases; bases outside gene matches: 10. The CDR3 length is 16 residues. CDR3 bases: TGTGCCAGCAGCTTAGAGGCCTGGCGGGGGGCTGATGAGCAGTTCTTC. This codes for CASSLEAWRGADEQFF.

This clone was detected only once. The genes are TRBV14 and TRBJ2-7, with TRBD1 identical over 7 bases. With V trimmed by 4 bases and J by 3 bases, 0 bases remained unmatched. The germline V gene encodes CDR1 SGHDN and CDR2 FVKESK. CDR3 length equals 12 residues. The CDR3 sequence is CASSRQGYEQYF. CDR3 bases: TGTGCCAGCAGCCGACAGGGCTACGAGCAGTACTTC.

The chain has TRBV5-1 and TRBJ1-1, with D tentatively TRBD1 (6 bases). This CDR3 has 14 amino acids. Germline CDR1 is SGHRS and CDR2 is YFSETQ. The ends were cut back, 4 bases at V and 6 bases at J, with 16 bases in the middle. CDR3 coding DNA: TGCGCCAGCAGCCAGAGTACAGGGCCCGCTGAAGCTTTCTTT. This encodes CASSQSTGPAEAFF.

The gene calls are TRBV10-3 and TRBJ1-6; D unresolved. The CDR3 extends over 12 amino acids. Trimming left V 6 bases short and J 10 bases short, with 10 bases between. Germline CDR1 is ENHRY and CDR2 is SYGVKD. CDR3 DNA sequence: TGTGCCATCAGAGAAGGCGGCTCACCCCTCCACTTT. Translation gives CAIREGGSPLHF.

The gene calls are TRBV15 and TRBJ1-1; D not resolved. Germline CDR1 reads LNHNV; CDR2 reads YYDKDF (reference sequence). Trimming took 3 bases from V and 3 from J, leaving 11 bases between them. This CDR3 is 14 amino acids long. CDR3 DNA sequence: TGTGCCACCAGCAGGGGAGGACGGGACACTGAAGCTTTCTTT. It is translated as CATSRGGRDTEAFF.

The CDR3 region is CASSKVGTGEDTQYF. The DNA for the CDR3 is TGTGCCAGCAGCAAAGTAGGTACTGGAGAAGATACGCAGTATTTT. The V call is TRBV21-1, the J call TRBJ2-3; the D call of TRBD2 is as the table states it, not checked on the DNA. TRBV21-1 corresponds to a pseudogene. The CDR3 runs to 15 residues.